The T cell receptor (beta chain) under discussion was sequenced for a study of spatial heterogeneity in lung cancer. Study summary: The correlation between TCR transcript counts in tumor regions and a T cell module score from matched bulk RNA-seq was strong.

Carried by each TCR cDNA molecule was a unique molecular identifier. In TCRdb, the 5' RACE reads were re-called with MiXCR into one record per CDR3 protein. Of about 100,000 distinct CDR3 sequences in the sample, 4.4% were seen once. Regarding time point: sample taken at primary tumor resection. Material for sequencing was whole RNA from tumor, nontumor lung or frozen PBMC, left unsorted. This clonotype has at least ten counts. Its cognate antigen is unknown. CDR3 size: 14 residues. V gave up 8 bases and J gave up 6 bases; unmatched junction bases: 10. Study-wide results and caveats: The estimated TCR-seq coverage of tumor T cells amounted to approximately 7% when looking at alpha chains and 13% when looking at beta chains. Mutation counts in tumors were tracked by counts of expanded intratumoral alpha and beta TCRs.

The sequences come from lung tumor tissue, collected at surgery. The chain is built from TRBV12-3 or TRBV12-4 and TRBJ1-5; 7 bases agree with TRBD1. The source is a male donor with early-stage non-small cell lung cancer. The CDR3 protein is CASCSNRGSQPQHF. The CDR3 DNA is TGTGCCAGCTGCTCGAACAGGGGAAGTCAGCCCCAGCATTTT.